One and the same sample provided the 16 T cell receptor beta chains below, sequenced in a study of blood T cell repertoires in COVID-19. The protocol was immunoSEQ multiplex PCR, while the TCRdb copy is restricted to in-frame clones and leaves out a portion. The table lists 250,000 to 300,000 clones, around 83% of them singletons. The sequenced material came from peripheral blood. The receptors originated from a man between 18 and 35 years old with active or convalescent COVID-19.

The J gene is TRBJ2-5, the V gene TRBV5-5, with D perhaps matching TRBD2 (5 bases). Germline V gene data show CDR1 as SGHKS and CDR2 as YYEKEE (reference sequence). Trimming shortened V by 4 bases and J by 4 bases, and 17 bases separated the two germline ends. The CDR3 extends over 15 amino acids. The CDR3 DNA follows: TGTGCCAGCAGCAGAGCGGCCTCCCCCAGAGAGACCCAGTACTTC. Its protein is CASSRAASPRETQYF.

CDR3 sequence (DNA): TGTGCCAGCAGCTTAACTGTGGAGGAGGAGCTGTTTTTT. Protein sequence: CASSLTVEEELFF. The rearrangement uses TRBV7-3 and TRBJ2-2, with a tentative D call TRBD2 (5 bases). Trimming shortened V by 0 bases and J by 10 bases, and 9 bases separated the two germline ends. The CDR3 totals 13 residues. CDR1 and CDR2 (germline): SGHTA, FQGTGA.

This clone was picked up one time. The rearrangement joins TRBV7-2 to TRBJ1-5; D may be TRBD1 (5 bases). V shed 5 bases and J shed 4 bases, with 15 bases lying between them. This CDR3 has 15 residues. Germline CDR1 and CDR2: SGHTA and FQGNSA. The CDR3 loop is CASSPQGHANQPQHF. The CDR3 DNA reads TGTGCCAGCAGCCCTCAGGGCCACGCGAATCAGCCCCAGCATTTT. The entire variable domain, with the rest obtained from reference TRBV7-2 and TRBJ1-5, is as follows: GAGVSQSPSNKVTEKGKDVELRCDPISGHTALYWYRQSLGQGLEFLIYFQGNSAPDKSGLPSDRFSAERTGGSVSTLTIQRTQQEDSAVYLCASSPQGHANQPQHFGDGTRLSIL.

The CDR3 protein is CASSLRLAGTDTQYF. The CDR3 DNA reads TGTGCCAGCAGCTTGCGGCTAGCCGGCACAGATACGCAGTATTTT. The rearrangement joins TRBV5-4 to TRBJ2-3, with D perhaps matching TRBD2 (5 bases). Trimming left V 1 base short and J 1 base short, with 10 bases between. Germline CDR1 SGHNT, CDR2 YYREEE (reference sequence). The CDR3 contains 15 residues.

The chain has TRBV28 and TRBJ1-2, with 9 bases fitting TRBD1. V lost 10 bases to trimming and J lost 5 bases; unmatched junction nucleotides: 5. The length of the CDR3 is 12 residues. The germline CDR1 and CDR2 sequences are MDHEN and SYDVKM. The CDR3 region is CATGDREYGYTF. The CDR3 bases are TGTGCCACCGGGGACAGGGAATATGGCTACACCTTC.

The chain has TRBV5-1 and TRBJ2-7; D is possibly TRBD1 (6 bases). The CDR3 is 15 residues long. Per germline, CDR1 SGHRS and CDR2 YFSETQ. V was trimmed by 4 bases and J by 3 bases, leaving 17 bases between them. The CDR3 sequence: CASSPDLTGLYEQYF. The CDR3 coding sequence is TGCGCCAGCAGCCCGGACTTGACAGGTCTCTACGAGCAGTACTTC.

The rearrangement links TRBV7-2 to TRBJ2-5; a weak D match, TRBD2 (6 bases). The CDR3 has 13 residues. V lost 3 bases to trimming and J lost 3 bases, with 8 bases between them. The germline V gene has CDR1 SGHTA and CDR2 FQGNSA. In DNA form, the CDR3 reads TGTGCCAGCAGCTTTACGGGAGAAGAGACCCAGTACTTC. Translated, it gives CASSFTGEETQYF.

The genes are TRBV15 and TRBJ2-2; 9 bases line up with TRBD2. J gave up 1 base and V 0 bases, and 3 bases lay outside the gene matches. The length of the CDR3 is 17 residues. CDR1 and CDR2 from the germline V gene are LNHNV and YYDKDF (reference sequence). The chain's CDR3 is CATSRDVAGENTGELFF. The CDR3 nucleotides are TGTGCCACCAGCAGAGACGTAGCGGGAGAGAACACCGGGGAGCTGTTTTTT.

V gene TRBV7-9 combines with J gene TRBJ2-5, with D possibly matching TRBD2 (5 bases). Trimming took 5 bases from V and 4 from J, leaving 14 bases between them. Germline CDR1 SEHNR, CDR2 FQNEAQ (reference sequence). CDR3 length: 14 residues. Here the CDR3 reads CASSLKSEGETQYF. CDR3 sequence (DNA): TGTGCCAGCAGCCTAAAGAGTGAGGGAGAGACCCAGTACTTC.

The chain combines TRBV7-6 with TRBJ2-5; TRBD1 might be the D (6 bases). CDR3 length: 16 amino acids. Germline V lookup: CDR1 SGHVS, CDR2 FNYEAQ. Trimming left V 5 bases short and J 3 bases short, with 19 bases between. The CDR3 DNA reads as TGTGCCAGCAGCCCAAGCCGGGACACGGCAAAAGAGACCCAGTACTTC. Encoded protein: CASSPSRDTAKETQYF.

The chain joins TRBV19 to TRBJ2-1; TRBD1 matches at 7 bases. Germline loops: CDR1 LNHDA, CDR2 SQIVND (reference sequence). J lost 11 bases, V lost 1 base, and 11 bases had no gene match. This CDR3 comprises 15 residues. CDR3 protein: CASSIAIGTANKQFF. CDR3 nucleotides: TGTGCCAGTAGTATAGCAATTGGGACAGCTAATAAGCAGTTCTTC.

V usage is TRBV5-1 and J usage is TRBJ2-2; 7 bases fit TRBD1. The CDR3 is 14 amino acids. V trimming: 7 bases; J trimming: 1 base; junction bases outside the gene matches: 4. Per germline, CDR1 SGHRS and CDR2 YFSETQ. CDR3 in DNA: TGCGCCAGCCGTCGGGACAGGAACACCGGGGAGCTGTTTTTT. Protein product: CASRRDRNTGELFF.

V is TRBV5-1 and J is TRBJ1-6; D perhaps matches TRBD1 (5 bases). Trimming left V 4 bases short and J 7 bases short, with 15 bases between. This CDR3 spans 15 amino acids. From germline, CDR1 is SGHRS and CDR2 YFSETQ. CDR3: CASSTRQSENSPLHF. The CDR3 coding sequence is TGCGCCAGCAGCACCCGACAGAGCGAGAATTCACCCCTCCACTTT.

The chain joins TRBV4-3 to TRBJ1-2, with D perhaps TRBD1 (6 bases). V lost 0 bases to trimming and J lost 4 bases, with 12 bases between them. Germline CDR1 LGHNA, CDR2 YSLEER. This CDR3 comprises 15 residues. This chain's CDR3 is CASSQDGDNPYGYTF. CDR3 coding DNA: TGCGCCAGCAGCCAAGATGGGGACAACCCCTATGGCTACACCTTC.

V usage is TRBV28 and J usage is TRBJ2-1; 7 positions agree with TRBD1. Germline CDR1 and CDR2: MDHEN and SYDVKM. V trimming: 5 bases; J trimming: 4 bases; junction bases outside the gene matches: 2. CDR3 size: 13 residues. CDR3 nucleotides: TGTGCCAGCAGTGAGGGGGCTTACAATGAGCAGTTCTTC. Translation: CASSEGAYNEQFF.

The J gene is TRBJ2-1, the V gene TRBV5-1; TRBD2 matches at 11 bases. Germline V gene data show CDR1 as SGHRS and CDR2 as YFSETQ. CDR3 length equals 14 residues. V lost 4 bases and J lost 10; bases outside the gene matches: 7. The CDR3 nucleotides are TGCGCCAGCAGCCGTACTAGCGGGGGTTGGGAGCAGTTCTTC. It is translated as CASSRTSGGWEQFF.